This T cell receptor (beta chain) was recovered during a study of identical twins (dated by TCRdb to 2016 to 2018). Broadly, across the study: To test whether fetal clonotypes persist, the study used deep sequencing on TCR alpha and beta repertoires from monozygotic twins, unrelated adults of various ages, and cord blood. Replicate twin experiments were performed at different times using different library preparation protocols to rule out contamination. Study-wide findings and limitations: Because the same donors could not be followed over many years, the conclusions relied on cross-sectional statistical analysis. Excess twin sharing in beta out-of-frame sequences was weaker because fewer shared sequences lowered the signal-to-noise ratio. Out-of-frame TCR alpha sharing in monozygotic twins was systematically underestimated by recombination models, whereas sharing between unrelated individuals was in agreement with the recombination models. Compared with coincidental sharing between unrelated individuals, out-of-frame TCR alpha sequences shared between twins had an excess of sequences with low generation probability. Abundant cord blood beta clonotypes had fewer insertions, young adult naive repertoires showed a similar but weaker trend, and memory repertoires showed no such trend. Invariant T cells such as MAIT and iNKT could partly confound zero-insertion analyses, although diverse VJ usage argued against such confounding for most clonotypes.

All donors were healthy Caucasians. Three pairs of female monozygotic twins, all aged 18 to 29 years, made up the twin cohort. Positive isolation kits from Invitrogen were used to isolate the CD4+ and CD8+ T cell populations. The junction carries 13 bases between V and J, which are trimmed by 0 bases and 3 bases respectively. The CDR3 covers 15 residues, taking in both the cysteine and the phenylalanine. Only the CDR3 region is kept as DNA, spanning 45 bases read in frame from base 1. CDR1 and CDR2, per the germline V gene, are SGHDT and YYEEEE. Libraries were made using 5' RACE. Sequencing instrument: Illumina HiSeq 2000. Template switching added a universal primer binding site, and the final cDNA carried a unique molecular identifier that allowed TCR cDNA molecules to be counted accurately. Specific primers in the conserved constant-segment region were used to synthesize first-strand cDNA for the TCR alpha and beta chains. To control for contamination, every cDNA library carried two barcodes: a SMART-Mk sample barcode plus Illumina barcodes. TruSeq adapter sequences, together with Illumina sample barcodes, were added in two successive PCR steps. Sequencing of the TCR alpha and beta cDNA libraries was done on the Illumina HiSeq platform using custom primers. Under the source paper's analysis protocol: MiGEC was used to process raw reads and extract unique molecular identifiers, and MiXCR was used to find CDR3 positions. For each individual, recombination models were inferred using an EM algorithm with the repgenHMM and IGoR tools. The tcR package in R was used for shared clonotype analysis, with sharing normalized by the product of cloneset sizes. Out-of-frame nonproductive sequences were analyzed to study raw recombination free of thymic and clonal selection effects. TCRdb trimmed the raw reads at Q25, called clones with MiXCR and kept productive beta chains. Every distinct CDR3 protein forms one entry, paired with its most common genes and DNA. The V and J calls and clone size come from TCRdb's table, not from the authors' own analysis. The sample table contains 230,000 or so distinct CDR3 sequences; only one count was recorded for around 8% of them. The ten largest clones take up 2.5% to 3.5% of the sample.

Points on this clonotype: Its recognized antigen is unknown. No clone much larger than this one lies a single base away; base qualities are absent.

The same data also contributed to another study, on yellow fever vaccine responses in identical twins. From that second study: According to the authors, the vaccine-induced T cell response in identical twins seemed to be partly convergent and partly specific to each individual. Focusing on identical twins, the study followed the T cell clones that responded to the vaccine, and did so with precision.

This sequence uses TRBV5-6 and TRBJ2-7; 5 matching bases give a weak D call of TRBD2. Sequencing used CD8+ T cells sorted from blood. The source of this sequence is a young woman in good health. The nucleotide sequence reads TGTGCCAGCAGCTTGGAGGCTAGCTTGCTCTACGAGCAGTACTTC. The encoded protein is CASSLEASLLYEQYF.